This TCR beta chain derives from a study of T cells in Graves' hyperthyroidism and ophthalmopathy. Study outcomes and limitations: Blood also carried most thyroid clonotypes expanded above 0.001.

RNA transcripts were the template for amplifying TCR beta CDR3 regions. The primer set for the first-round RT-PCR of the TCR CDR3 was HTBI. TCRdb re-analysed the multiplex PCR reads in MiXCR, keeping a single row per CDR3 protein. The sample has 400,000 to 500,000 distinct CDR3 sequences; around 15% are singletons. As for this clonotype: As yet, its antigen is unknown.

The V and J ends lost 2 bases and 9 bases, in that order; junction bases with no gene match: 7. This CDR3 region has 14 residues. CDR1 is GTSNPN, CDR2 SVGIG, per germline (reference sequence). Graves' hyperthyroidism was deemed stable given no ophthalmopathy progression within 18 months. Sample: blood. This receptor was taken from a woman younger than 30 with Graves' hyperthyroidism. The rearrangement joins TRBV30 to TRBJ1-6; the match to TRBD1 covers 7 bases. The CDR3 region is CAWSRQGLSSPLHF. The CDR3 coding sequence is TGTGCCTGGAGTAGACAGGGTTTAAGTTCACCCCTCCACTTT. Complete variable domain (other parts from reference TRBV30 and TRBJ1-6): SQTIHQWPATLVQPVGSPLSLECTVEGTSNPNLYWYRQAAGRGLQLLFYSVGIGQISSEVPQNLSASRPQDRQFILSSKKLLLSDSGFYLCAWSRQGLSSPLHFGNGTRLTVT.